The rows below give T cell receptor beta chains drawn from one sample of a study of cytomegalovirus exposure and HLA in healthy donors. Sequenced by immunoSEQ multiplex PCR; TCRdb stores in-frame clones only, minus some. The sample consists of some 150,000 clones, roughly 78% of them appearing once. Sequenced sample: PBMCs. Receptor source: a man aged 45-65 years in good health and CMV-seropositive. The CDR3 runs from the conserved cysteine through the conserved F or W. D genes are given only for firm matches. Rows give clone size only sometimes, using once, few, many, or a class for an expanded clone.

V gene	J gene	clone size	D gene	CDR3 protein
TRBV7-9	TRBJ1-1	NA	NA	CASSTQGNLVEAFF
TRBV29-1	TRBJ2-7	NA	TRBD1	CSVGSGTVGPYEQYF
TRBV4-3	TRBJ2-6	NA	NA	CASSQDTRFSGANVLTF
TRBV19	TRBJ2-1	NA	NA	CASSTWGQRSYNEQFF
TRBV6-4	TRBJ2-1	NA	NA	CASSPGVRDYNEQFF
TRBV6-6	TRBJ1-5	NA	NA	CASSPLYRVSQPQHF
TRBV19	TRBJ2-2	few	NA	CASSIQSGDGTGELFF
TRBV4-2	TRBJ2-3	NA	TRBD1	CASSPLKQGVGGDTQYF
TRBV27	TRBJ1-2	NA	TRBD1	CASSPSRDRVSNGYTF
TRBV5-1	TRBJ1-5	NA	NA	CASSVLGGGNQPQHF